The 17 T cell receptor beta chains presented below share a single source sample, sequenced in a study of cytomegalovirus exposure and HLA in healthy donors. Primers: 60 Vbeta forward and 13 Jbeta reverse. Profiled with immunoSEQ multiplex PCR; TCRdb holds only in-frame clones, not every one. The table records around 150,000 clones, around 75% of them present only once. Sample: PBMCs. The receptors were sampled from a woman aged 40 to 50 in good health and CMV-seronegative.

The V and J genes are TRBV12-2 and TRBJ1-1; the table's D call TRBD1 went unverified against the DNA. TRBV12-2 is labeled a pseudogene. CDR3 length: 17 amino acids. CDR3 bases: TGTGCAAGTCGACTTCCGGGACAGGGGGCGCATCACACTGAAGCTTTCTTT. Amino acids: CASRLPGQGAHHTEAFF.

The genes are TRBV9 and TRBJ1-3; D ambiguous. Trimming took off 1 base at V and 2 bases at J, with 13 bases between the two ends. CDR3 length: 16 residues. Germline CDR1 and CDR2: SGDLS and YYNGEE. The CDR3 protein is CASSVWLQDPGNTIYF. DNA for the CDR3: TGTGCCAGCAGCGTATGGCTCCAGGATCCTGGAAACACCATATATTTT. Based on the CDR3 plus reference TRBV9 and TRBJ1-3, the full variable domain is DSGVTQTPKHLITATGQRVTLRCSPRSGDLSVYWYQQSLDQGLQFLIQYYNGEERAKGNILERFSAQQFPDLHSELNLSSLELGDSALYFCASSVWLQDPGNTIYFGEGSWLTVV.

This clone was seen only a few times. The gene calls are TRBV11-2 and TRBJ2-7; 8 bases line up with TRBD1. The germline V gene encodes CDR1 SGHAT and CDR2 FQNNGV. The CDR3 extends over 14 amino acids. V lost 5 bases, J lost 4 bases, and 7 bases stayed unmatched. CDR3 nucleotides: TGTGCCAGCAGCCCCTGGGGGACAGGATACGAGCAGTACTTC. Translating it yields CASSPWGTGYEQYF.

This chain connects TRBV5-1 to TRBJ1-6; no definite D call. The V gene's germline CDR1 is SGHRS and CDR2 YFSETQ. The CDR3 has 14 residues. V lost 0 bases and J 8 bases, leaving 9 bases between the germline ends. This CDR3 is CASSLGSVYSPLHF. In nucleotides, the CDR3 is TGCGCCAGCAGCTTGGGGTCAGTTTATTCACCCCTCCACTTT.

This chain joins TRBV18 and TRBJ2-7; possibly TRBD2 for D (7 bases). CDR1 is KGHSH, CDR2 LQKENI, per germline. The CDR3 consists of 14 residues. V lost 6 bases, J lost 1 base, and 13 bases lay in between. The CDR3 reads CASSDGGPSYEQYF. Written as DNA, the CDR3 is TGTGCCAGCTCCGACGGGGGGCCTTCCTACGAGCAGTACTTC.

The V gene is TRBV27, the J gene TRBJ1-5; 12 bases fit TRBD1. The CDR3 is made up of 15 amino acids. V lost 6 bases, J lost 6 bases, and 6 bases stayed unmatched. Per the germline V gene, CDR1 is MNHEY and CDR2 is SMNVEV (reference sequence). DNA of the CDR3: TGTGCCAGCAGGACGGGACAGGGGGCTGGTCAGCCCCAGCATTTT. Translating it yields CASRTGQGAGQPQHF.

The rearrangement uses TRBV6-6 and TRBJ2-2; D might be TRBD2 (5 bases). V shed 2 bases and J shed 5 bases, with 6 bases lying between them. The germline CDR1 and CDR2 sequences are MNHNY and SVGAGI (reference sequence). CDR3 length: 13 amino acids. In DNA form, the CDR3 reads TGTGCCAGCAGTTACGGGGAGACCGGGGAGCTGTTTTTT. It codes for CASSYGETGELFF.

The rearrangement uses TRBV4-1 and TRBJ2-5; the D is unclear. Trimming left V 0 bases short and J 4 bases short, with 12 bases between. The CDR3 has 15 amino acids. CDR1 MGHRA and CDR2 YSYEKL come from the germline V gene. The CDR3 nucleotides read TGCGCCAGCAGCCAAGAGGAGAAGAGGCCAGAGACCCAGTACTTC. As protein: CASSQEEKRPETQYF.

The rearrangement joins TRBV5-1 to TRBJ1-1; maybe TRBD1 (6 bases). This CDR3 has 15 residues. In germline, CDR1 is SGHRS, CDR2 YFSETQ. Deletions cut 3 bases from V and 2 bases from J, with 14 bases between. The CDR3 loop reads CASSWGGQTNTEAFF. The CDR3 region has the DNA TGCGCCAGCAGCTGGGGCGGACAGACCAACACTGAAGCTTTCTTT.

This sequence joins TRBV6-5 and TRBJ1-1; possible D gene TRBD1, 5 bases. V was clipped by 2 bases and J by 2 bases, with 9 bases between them. This CDR3 comprises 14 residues. Germline values: CDR1 MNHEY, CDR2 SVGAGI. For the CDR3, the DNA is TGTGCCAGCAGTTACGTTAGGGGCAACACTGAAGCTTTCTTT. As protein: CASSYVRGNTEAFF.

J is TRBJ1-5 and V is TRBV30, with D possibly matching TRBD1 (5 bases). V was cut by 0 bases and J by 5 bases, with 8 bases left in between. Germline V gives CDR1 GTSNPN, CDR2 SVGIG (reference sequence). The CDR3 has 13 amino acids. CDR3 nucleotides: TGTGCCTGGAGTGTAAGGGGTCATCAGCCCCAGCATTTT. It yields the protein CAWSVRGHQPQHF.

This chain uses TRBV6-4 with TRBJ2-3, with TRBD2 matching 8 bases. The CDR3 sequence is 15 residues long. Germline V gene lookup returns CDR1 MRHNA and CDR2 SNTAGT. V was pared by 2 bases and J by 5 bases, with 6 bases of the junction left unmatched. The CDR3 DNA is TGTGCCAGCAGTGACACAGCGGGAGATATAGATACGCAGTATTTT. It yields the protein CASSDTAGDIDTQYF.

V usage is TRBV15 and J usage is TRBJ1-5, with 7 bases aligning to TRBD1. CDR1 and CDR2 (germline): LNHNV, YYDKDF (reference sequence). The CDR3 is 15 amino acids. Trimming at V came to 1 base and at J to 6 bases, leaving 6 bases not matched to a gene. DNA for the CDR3: TGTGCCACCAGCAGAGGAACAGGGGCTGGTCAGCCCCAGCATTTT. The encoded protein is CATSRGTGAGQPQHF.

This chain uses TRBV2 with TRBJ2-5, with a weak D call TRBD2 (6 bases). This CDR3 spans 13 amino acids. V lost 9 bases and J lost 4, with 15 bases in between. Germline CDR1 and CDR2: SNHLY and FYNNEI. CDR3 region: CARAGLDRETQYF. CDR3 nucleotides: TGTGCCAGAGCGGGCCTGGACCGAGAGACCCAGTACTTC.

This clone came up once. The chain couples TRBV2 to TRBJ1-2, with TRBD1 matching over 7 bases. After removal of 4 bases from V and 5 bases from J, the junction contained 4 bases not matched to a gene. This CDR3 is built from 13 residues. Germline CDR1 is SNHLY and CDR2 is FYNNEI. The CDR3 protein is CASSVAGGYGYTF. DNA for the CDR3: TGTGCCAGCAGTGTGGCAGGGGGTTATGGCTACACCTTC.

This chain joins TRBV14 and TRBJ1-2, with 8 bases matching TRBD1. CDR3 size: 16 residues. CDR1 SGHDN and CDR2 FVKESK come from the germline V gene. V gave up 0 bases and J gave up 6 bases; unmatched junction bases: 9. In DNA form, the CDR3 reads TGTGCCAGCAGCCAAGATAGTGGGACAGGACTGGATGGCTACACCTTC. It yields the protein CASSQDSGTGLDGYTF. Drawing the rest from reference TRBV14 and TRBJ1-2, the complete variable domain is EAGVTQFPSHSVIEKGQTVTLRCDPISGHDNLYWYRRVMGKEIKFLLHFVKESKQDESGMPNNRFLAERTGGTYSTLKVQPAELEDSGVYFCASSQDSGTGLDGYTFGSGTRLTVV.

V gene TRBV9 combines with J gene TRBJ2-3; TRBD1 aligns across 7 bases. This CDR3 is 16 amino acids long. V shed 2 bases, J shed 6 bases, and the junction held 12 bases outside the gene matches. Germline CDR1 SGDLS, CDR2 YYNGEE. CDR3 amino acids: CASSVSTGQQSDTQYF. In DNA form, the CDR3 reads TGTGCCAGCAGCGTTTCGACGGGACAGCAATCGGATACGCAGTATTTT.